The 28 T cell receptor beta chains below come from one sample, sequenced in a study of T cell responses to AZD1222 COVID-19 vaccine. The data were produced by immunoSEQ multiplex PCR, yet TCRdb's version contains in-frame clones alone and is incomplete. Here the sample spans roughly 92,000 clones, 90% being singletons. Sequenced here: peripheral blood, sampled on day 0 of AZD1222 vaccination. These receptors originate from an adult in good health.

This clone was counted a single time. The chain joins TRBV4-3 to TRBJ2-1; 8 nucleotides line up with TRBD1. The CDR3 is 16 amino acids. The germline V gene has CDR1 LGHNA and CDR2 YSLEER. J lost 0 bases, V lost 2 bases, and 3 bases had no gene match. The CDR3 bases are TGCGCCAGCAGCCAACGTGACAGGGGCTCCTACAATGAGCAGTTCTTC. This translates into CASSQRDRGSYNEQFF.

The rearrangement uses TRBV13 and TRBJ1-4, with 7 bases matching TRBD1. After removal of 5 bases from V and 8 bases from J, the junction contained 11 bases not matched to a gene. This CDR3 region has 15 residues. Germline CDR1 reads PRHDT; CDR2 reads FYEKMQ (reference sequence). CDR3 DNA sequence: TGTGCCAGCAGCCCCGGGGCAGGGGGAGAAGAAAAACTGTTTTTT. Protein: CASSPGAGGEEKLFF.

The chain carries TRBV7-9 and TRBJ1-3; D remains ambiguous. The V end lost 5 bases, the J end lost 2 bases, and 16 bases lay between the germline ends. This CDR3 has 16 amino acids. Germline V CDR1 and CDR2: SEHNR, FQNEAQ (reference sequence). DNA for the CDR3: TGTGCCAGCAGCGACCCCGTTTGGGCTCCTGGAAACACCATATATTTT. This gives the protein CASSDPVWAPGNTIYF. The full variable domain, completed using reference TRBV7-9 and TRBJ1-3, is DTGVSQNPRHKITKRGQNVTFRCDPISEHNRLYWYRQTLGQGPEFLTYFQNEAQLEKSRLLSDRFSAERPKGSFSTLEIQRTEQGDSAMYLCASSDPVWAPGNTIYFGEGSWLTVV.

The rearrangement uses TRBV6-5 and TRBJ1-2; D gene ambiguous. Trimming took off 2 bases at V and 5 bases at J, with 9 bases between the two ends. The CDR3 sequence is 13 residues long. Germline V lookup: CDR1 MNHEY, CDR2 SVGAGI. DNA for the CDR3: TGTGCCAGCAGTTACGTTCAGACTTATGGCTACACCTTC. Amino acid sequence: CASSYVQTYGYTF.

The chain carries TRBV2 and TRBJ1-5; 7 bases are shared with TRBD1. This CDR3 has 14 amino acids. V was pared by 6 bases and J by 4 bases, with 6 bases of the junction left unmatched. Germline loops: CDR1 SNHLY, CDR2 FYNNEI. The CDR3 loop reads CASSGTDPNQPQHF. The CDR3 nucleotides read TGTGCCAGCAGCGGGACAGACCCAAATCAGCCCCAGCATTTT.

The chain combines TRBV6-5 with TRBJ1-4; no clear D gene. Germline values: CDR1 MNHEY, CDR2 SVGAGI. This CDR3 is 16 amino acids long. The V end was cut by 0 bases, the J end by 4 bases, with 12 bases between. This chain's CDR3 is CASSYSLGSRNEKLFF. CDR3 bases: TGTGCCAGCAGTTACTCGTTGGGCTCACGTAATGAAAAACTGTTTTTT.

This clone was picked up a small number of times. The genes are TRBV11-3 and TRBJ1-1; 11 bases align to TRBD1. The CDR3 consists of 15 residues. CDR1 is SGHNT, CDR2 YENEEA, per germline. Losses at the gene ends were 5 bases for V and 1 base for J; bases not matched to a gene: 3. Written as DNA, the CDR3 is TGTGCCAGCAGCGTTGGACAGGGGGCGAACACTGAAGCTTTCTTT. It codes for CASSVGQGANTEAFF. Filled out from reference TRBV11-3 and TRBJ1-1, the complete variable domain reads EAGVVQSPRYKIIEKKQPVAFWCNPISGHNTLYWYLQNLGQGPELLIRYENEEAVDDSQLPKDRFSAERLKGVDSTLKIQPAELGDSAVYLCASSVGQGANTEAFFGQGTRLTVV.

CDR3 nucleotides: TGCGCCAGCAGCCAGTCCGGGACACCCAACACCGGGGAGCTGTTTTTT. It is translated as CASSQSGTPNTGELFF. V usage is TRBV5-1 and J usage is TRBJ2-2; D may be TRBD1 (6 bases). Germline V gene sequence: CDR1 SGHRS, CDR2 YFSETQ. Trimming took off 4 bases at V and 2 bases at J, with 15 bases between the two ends. The CDR3 is made up of 16 amino acids.

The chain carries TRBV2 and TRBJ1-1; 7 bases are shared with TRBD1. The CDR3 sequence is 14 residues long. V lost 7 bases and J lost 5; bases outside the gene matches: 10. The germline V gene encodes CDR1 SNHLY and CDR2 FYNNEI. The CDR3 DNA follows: TGTGCCAGCATTTCTACAGGGGTGATTACTGAAGCTTTCTTT. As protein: CASISTGVITEAFF.

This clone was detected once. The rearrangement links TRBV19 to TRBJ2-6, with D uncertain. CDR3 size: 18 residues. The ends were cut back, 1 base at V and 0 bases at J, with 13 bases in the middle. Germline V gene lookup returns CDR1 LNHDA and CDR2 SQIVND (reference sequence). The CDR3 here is CASSIALDPISGANVLTF. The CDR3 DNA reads TGTGCCAGTAGTATAGCTTTAGACCCCATCTCTGGGGCCAACGTCCTGACTTTC.

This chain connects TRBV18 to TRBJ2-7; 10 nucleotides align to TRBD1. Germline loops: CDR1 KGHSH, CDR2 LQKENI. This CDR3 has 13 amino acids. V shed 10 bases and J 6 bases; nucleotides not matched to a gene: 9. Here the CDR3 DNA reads TGTGCCACCACGGGACAGGGGATCTCCGAGCAGTACTTC. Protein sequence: CATTGQGISEQYF. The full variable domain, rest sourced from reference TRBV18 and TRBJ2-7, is NAGVMQNPRHLVRRRGQEARLRCSPMKGHSHVYWYRQLPEEGLKFMVYLQKENIIDESGMPKERFSAEFPKEGPSILRIQQVVRGDSAAYFCATTGQGISEQYFGPGTRLTVT.

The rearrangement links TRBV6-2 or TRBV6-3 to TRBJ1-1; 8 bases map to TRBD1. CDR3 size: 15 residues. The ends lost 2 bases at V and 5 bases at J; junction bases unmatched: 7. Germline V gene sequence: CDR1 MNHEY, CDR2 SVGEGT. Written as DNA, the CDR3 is TGTGCCAGCAGTTACGGACAGGGATTTCGGACTGAAGCTTTCTTT. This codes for CASSYGQGFRTEAFF.

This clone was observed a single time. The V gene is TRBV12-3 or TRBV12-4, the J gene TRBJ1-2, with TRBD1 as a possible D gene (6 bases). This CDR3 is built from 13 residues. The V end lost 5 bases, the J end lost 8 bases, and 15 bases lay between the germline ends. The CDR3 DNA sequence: TGTGCCAGCAGTCCTCAGGGGTCGGAGGGCTACACCTTC. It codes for CASSPQGSEGYTF.

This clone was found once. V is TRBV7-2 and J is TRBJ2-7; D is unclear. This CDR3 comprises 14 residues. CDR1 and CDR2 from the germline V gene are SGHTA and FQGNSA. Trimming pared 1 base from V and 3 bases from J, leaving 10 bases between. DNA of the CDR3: TGTGCCAGCAGCTTAGGGCTGGAACACTACGAGCAGTACTTC. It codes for CASSLGLEHYEQYF.

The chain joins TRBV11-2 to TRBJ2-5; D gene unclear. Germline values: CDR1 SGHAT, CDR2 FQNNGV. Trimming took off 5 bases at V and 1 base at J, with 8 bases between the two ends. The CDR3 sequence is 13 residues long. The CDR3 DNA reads TGTGCCAGCAGCGACGGGCCCCAAGAGACCCAGTACTTC. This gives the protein CASSDGPQETQYF.

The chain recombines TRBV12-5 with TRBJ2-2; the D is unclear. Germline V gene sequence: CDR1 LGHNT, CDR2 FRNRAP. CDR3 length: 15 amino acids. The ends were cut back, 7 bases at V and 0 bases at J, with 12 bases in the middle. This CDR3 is CASVGEPTNTGELFF. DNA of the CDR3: TGTGCTAGTGTTGGGGAACCGACGAACACCGGGGAGCTGTTTTTT.

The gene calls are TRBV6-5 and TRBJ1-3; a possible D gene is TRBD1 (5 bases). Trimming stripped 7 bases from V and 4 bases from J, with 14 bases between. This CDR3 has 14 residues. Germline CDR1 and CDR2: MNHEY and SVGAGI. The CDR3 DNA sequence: TGTGCCAGCATGGTCCGGGGCTACGGAAACACCATATATTTT. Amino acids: CASMVRGYGNTIYF.

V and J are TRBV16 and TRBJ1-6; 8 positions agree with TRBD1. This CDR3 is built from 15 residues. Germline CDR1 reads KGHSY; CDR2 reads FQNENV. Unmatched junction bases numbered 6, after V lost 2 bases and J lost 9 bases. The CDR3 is CASSQQGAGSSPLHF. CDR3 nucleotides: TGTGCCAGCAGCCAACAGGGGGCGGGTAGTTCACCCCTCCACTTT. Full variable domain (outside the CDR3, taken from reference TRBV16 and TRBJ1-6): GEEVAQTPKHLVRGEGQKAKLYCAPIKGHSYVFWYQQVLKNEFKFLISFQNENVFDETGMPKERFSAKCLPNSPCSLEIQATKLEDSAVYFCASSQQGAGSSPLHFGNGTRLTVT.

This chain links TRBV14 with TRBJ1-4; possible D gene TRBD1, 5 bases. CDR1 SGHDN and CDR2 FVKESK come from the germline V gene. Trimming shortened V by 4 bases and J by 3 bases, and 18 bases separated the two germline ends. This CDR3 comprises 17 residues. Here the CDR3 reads CASSRRTGRGANEKLFF. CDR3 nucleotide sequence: TGTGCCAGCAGCCGCCGTACGGGACGGGGGGCTAATGAAAAACTGTTTTTT.

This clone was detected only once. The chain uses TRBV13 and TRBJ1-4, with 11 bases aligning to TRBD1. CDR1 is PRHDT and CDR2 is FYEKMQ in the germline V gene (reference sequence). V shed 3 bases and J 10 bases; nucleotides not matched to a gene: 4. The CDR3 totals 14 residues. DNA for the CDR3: TGTGCCAGCAGCTTGGGACAGGGGGAGGGAAAACTGTTTTTT. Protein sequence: CASSLGQGEGKLFF.

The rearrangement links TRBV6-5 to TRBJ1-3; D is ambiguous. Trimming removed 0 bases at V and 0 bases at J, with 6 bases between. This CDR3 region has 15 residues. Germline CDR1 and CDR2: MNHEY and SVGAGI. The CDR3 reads CASSYSSGSGNTIYF. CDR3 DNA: TGTGCCAGCAGTTACTCGAGTGGCTCTGGAAACACCATATATTTT.

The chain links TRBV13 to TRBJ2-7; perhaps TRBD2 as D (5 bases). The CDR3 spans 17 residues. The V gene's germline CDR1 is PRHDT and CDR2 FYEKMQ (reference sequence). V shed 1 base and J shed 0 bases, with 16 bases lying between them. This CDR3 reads CASSLADWAESSYEQYF. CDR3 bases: TGTGCCAGCAGCTTAGCGGACTGGGCAGAGAGCTCCTACGAGCAGTACTTC.

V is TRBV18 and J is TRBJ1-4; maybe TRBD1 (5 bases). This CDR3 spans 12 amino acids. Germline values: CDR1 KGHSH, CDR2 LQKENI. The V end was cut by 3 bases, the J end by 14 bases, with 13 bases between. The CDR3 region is CASSPDTPNLFF. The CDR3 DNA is TGTGCCAGCTCACCGGACACTCCAAATCTGTTTTTT.

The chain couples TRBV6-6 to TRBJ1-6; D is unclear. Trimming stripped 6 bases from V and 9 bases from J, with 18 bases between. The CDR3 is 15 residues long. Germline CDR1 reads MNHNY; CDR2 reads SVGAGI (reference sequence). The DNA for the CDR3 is TGTGCCAGCAGCCCCATAGACACCAACACTTCACCCCTCCACTTT. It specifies CASSPIDTNTSPLHF.

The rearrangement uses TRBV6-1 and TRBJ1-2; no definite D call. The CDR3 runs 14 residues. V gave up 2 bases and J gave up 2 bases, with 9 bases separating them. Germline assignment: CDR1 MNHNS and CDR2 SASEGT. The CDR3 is CASSESWGNYGYTF. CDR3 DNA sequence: TGTGCCAGCAGTGAAAGTTGGGGAAACTATGGCTACACCTTC.

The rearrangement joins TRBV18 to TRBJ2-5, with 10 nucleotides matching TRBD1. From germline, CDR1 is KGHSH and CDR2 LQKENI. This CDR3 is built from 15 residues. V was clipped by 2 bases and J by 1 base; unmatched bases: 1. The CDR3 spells CASSPRTGGQETQYF. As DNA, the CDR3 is TGTGCCAGCTCACCAAGGACAGGGGGCCAAGAGACCCAGTACTTC.

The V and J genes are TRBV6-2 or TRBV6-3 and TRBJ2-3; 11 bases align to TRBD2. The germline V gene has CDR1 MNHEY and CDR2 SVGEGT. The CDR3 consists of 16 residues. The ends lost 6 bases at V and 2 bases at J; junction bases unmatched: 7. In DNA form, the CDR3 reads TGTGCCAGCAGCGGAAGACTAGCGGGGACCACAGATACGCAGTATTTT. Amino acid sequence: CASSGRLAGTTDTQYF.

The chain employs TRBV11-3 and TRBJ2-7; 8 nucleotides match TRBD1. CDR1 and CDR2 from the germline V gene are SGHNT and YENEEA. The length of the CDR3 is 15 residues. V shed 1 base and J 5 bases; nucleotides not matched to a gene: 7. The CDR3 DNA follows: TGTGCCAGCAGCTTAGTCGGCAGGGGGCTAAACGAGCAGTACTTC. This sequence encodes CASSLVGRGLNEQYF.